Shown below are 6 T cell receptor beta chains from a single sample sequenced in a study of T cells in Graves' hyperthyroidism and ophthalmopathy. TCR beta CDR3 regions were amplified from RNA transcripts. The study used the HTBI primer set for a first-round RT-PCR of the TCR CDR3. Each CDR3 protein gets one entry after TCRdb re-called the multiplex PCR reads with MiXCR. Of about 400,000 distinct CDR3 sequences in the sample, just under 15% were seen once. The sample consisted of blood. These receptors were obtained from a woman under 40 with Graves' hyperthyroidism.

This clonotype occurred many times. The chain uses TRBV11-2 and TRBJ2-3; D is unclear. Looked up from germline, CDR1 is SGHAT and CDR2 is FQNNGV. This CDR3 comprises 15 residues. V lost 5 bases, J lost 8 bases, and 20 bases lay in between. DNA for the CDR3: TGTGCCAGCAGCATGCTACTGTCCCGTCGAGGTACGCAGTATTTT. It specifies CASSMLLSRRGTQYF.

This CDR3 reads CTAATTPVNEQFF. The CDR3, as DNA: TGCACCGCGGCCACTACCCCCGTCAATGAGCAGTTCTTC. The J gene is TRBJ2-1, the V gene TRBV20-1; D unclear. From germline, CDR1 is DFQATT and CDR2 SNEGSKA (reference sequence). The CDR3 totals 13 residues.

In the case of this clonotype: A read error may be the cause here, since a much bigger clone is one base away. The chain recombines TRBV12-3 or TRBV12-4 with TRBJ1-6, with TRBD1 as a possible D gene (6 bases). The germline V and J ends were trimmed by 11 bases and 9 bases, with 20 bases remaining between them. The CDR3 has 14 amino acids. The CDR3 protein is CAGIRTEWGSPLHF. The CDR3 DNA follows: TGTGCCGGCATTAGGACAGAATGGGGTTCACCCCTCCACTTT.

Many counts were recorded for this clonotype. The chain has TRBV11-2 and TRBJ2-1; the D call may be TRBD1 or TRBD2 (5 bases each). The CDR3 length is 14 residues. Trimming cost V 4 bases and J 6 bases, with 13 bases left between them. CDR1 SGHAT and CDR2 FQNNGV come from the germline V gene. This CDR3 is CASSWGGRGNEQFF. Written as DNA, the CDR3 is TGTGCCAGCAGCTGGGGCGGTCGGGGCAATGAGCAGTTCTTC.

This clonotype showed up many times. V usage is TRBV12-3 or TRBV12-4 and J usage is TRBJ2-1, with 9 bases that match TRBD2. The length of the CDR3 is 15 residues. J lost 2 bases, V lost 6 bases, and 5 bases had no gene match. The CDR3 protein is CASRDTSGPYNEQFF. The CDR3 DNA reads TGTGCCAGCAGGGATACTAGCGGGCCCTACAATGAGCAGTTCTTC.

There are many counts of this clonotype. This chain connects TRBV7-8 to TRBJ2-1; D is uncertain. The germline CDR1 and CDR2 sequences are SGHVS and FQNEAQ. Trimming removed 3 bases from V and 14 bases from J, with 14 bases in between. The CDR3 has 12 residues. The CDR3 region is CASSFHLGLEFF. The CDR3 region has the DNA TGTGCCAGCAGCTTCCACCTAGGGTTGGAGTTCTTC.